The rows below give T cell receptor beta chains drawn from one sample of a study of blood T cell repertoires in COVID-19. Method: immunoSEQ multiplex PCR; TCRdb's copy keeps in-frame clones and lacks some. The repertoire has over 250,000 clones, 85% to 90% of them found once; the top ten carry around 2%. Material for sequencing was PBMCs or T cells enriched from blood (not recorded which). These receptors were obtained from a woman aged 18-29 years who had recovered from COVID-19. CDR3s include the opening cysteine and the closing phenylalanine or tryptophan. Each record gives: J gene, clone size, D gene, V gene, CDR3 protein, CDR3 DNA. The D gene is left open where the match is weak. Not every row has a clone size; where given, it reads once, few, many or a size class.

>TRBJ1-3|few|TRBD1|TRBV13
CASRRQGAPGNTIYF
TGTGCCAGCAGAAGACAGGGGGCGCCCGGAAACACCATATATTTT
>TRBJ1-6|once|TRBD1|TRBV10-3
CAISWDRGNSPLHF
TGTGCCATCAGCTGGGACAGGGGTAATTCACCCCTCCACTTT
>TRBJ1-3|.|.|TRBV5-1
CASSLAVIDSGNTIYF
TGCGCCAGCAGCTTGGCCGTGATAGACTCTGGAAACACCATATATTTT
>TRBJ2-3|once|TRBD1|TRBV5-1
CASGRQGLDTDTQYF
TGCGCCAGTGGGAGACAGGGATTAGACACAGATACGCAGTATTTT
>TRBJ1-1|once|.|TRBV11-2
CASSHGQEAFF
TGTGCCAGCAGCCACGGACAAGAAGCTTTCTTT
>TRBJ1-6|once|TRBD1|TRBV10-1
CASSDPGQGAGSPLHF
TGCGCCAGCAGTGATCCGGGACAGGGGGCCGGATCACCCCTCCACTTT
>TRBJ1-6|.|.|TRBV11-3
CASSERDGGHKNSPLHF
TGTGCCAGCAGCGAGCGGGACGGGGGACACAAGAATTCACCCCTCCACTTT
>TRBJ2-1|.|.|TRBV9
CASSPTGLAEQFF
TGTGCCAGCAGCCCTACAGGGCTGGCTGAGCAGTTCTTC
>TRBJ2-3|.|.|TRBV9
CASSGLRDTFSTDTQYF
TGTGCCAGCAGCGGACTCCGGGACACCTTTAGCACAGATACGCAGTATTTT
>TRBJ2-7|.|TRBD1|TRBV30
CAWTSPGQGGLYEQYF
TGTGCCTGGACCTCACCAGGACAGGGGGGATTATACGAGCAGTACTTC
>TRBJ1-6|.|.|TRBV6-4
CASSEDWRDSPLHF
TGTGCCAGCAGTGAAGACTGGAGGGATTCACCCCTCCACTTT
>TRBJ2-1|.|.|TRBV3-1/TRBV3-2
CASSPTYNEQFF
TGTGCCAGCAGCCCTACCTACAATGAGCAGTTCTTC
>TRBJ1-4|.|.|TRBV11-3
CASSLGPGEKLFF
TGTGCCAGCAGCTTAGGGCCGGGGGAAAAACTGTTTTTT
>TRBJ1-4|.|.|TRBV10-3
CAISPDYTTNEKLFF
TGTGCCATCAGTCCCGACTACACAACTAATGAAAAACTGTTTTTT
>TRBJ2-7|.|TRBD1|TRBV28
CASSFGTGISYEQYF
TGTGCCAGCAGTTTCGGGACAGGGATATCCTACGAGCAGTACTTC
>TRBJ2-7|.|.|TRBV10-3
CAISRDMGAEQYF
TGTGCCATCAGCCGGGACATGGGTGCCGAGCAGTACTTC
>TRBJ2-7|.|.|TRBV4-1
CASSQDLGAERYF
TGCGCCAGCAGCCAAGATCTGGGGGCGGAAAGGTACTTC
>TRBJ1-1|few|.|TRBV27
CASSLTGNTEAFF
TGTGCCAGCAGTCTTACAGGGAACACTGAAGCTTTCTTT
>TRBJ2-1|.|TRBD2|TRBV2
CASTRLAGGQGEQFF
TGTGCCAGCACGCGACTAGCGGGGGGGCAGGGTGAGCAGTTCTTC
>TRBJ1-1|.|TRBD1|TRBV11-2
CASSGRDRVFTEAFF
TGTGCCAGCAGCGGCCGGGACAGGGTGTTCACTGAAGCTTTCTTT
>TRBJ2-2|.|TRBD1|TRBV5-4
CASSRDRGDTGELFF
TGTGCCAGCAGCAGGGACAGGGGGGACACCGGGGAGCTGTTTTTT
>TRBJ1-1|.|.|TRBV4-2
CASSLRTDGSEAFF
TGTGCCAGCAGCCTTCGGACAGACGGCTCTGAAGCTTTCTTT
>TRBJ2-2|.|TRBD2|TRBV5-1
CASSLKRGGETGELFF
TGCGCCAGCAGCCTTAAGCGGGGGGGCGAGACCGGGGAGCTGTTTTTT
>TRBJ2-7|.|.|TRBV5-1
CASSPRPLYEQYF
TGCGCCAGCAGCCCGCGGCCCCTCTACGAGCAGTACTTC
>TRBJ2-4|.|TRBD1|TRBV5-4
CASSQGQGNIQYF
TGTGCCAGCAGCCAAGGACAGGGTAACATTCAGTACTTC
>TRBJ2-7|.|.|TRBV6-5
CASSYGLDYEQYF
TGTGCCAGCAGTTACGGACTGGACTACGAGCAGTACTTC
>TRBJ2-2|.|TRBD2|TRBV10-3
CATTGGRANTGELFF
TGTGCCACTACGGGGGGGCGAGCGAACACCGGGGAGCTGTTTTTT
>TRBJ2-4|.|.|TRBV2
CASSEARAGPIVGNIQYF
TGTGCCAGCAGTGAAGCGAGGGCAGGCCCTATCGTGGGGAACATTCAGTACTTC
>TRBJ2-7|.|TRBD1|TRBV10-3
CASKATGQGSYEQYF
TGTGCCTCCAAAGCCACGGGACAGGGTTCCTACGAGCAGTACTTC
>TRBJ1-3|once|.|TRBV19
CASSILGEPGNTIYF
TGTGCCAGTAGTATCCTAGGGGAACCTGGAAACACCATATATTTT
>TRBJ1-1|.|.|TRBV6-5
CASSYESPVNTEAFF
TGTGCCAGCAGTTACGAAAGTCCGGTGAACACTGAAGCTTTCTTT
>TRBJ2-1|few|.|TRBV5-5
CASSFGQGSYNEQFF
TGTGCCAGCAGCTTTGGGCAGGGCTCCTACAATGAGCAGTTCTTC
>TRBJ1-1|once|TRBD1|TRBV7-9
CASSAPGGRDTEAFF
TGTGCCAGCAGCGCACCAGGGGGCAGGGACACTGAAGCTTTCTTT
>TRBJ1-1|once|TRBD1|TRBV7-9
CASSFGTGGVGMNTEAFF
TGTGCCAGCAGCTTTGGGACAGGGGGGGTTGGGATGAACACTGAAGCTTTCTTT
>TRBJ1-1|.|.|TRBV9
CASSAGHTNTEAFF
TGTGCCAGCAGCGCGGGACATACGAACACTGAAGCTTTCTTT
>TRBJ1-5|.|TRBD1|TRBV7-9
CASSLGTGANQPQHF
TGTGCCAGCAGCTTAGGGACAGGGGCGAATCAGCCCCAGCATTTT
>TRBJ1-1|.|.|TRBV4-1
CASSHNSRWNTEAFF
TGCGCCAGCAGCCACAATTCGCGTTGGAACACTGAAGCTTTCTTT
>TRBJ1-1|.|.|TRBV14
CASSQLTRGTEAFF
TGTGCCAGCAGCCAACTCACCCGAGGGACTGAAGCTTTCTTT
>TRBJ1-1|.|TRBD1|TRBV5-8
CASTSMGQLNTEAFF
TGTGCCAGCACCTCCATGGGACAGCTGAACACTGAAGCTTTCTTT
>TRBJ1-2|.|TRBD1|TRBV19
CASTKTGLYGYTF
TGTGCCAGTACCAAGACAGGGCTCTATGGCTACACCTTC
>TRBJ2-2|.|.|TRBV6-1
CASSEASPGELFF
TGTGCCAGCAGTGAAGCTAGTCCCGGGGAGCTGTTTTTT
>TRBJ2-1|.|.|TRBV9
CASSGGPGNEQFF
TGTGCCAGCAGCGGGGGCCCGGGCAATGAGCAGTTCTTC
>TRBJ1-1|once|TRBD1|TRBV11-2
CASSLVQGAHRNTEAFF
TGTGCCAGCAGCTTAGTGCAGGGGGCTCACAGGAACACTGAAGCTTTCTTT
>TRBJ1-5|.|.|TRBV19
CASSITGNGQPQHF
TGTGCCAGTAGTATAACAGGGAACGGGCAGCCCCAGCATTTT
>TRBJ1-6|.|TRBD1|TRBV27
CASRPGQGASPLHF
TGTGCCAGCAGACCGGGACAGGGGGCTTCACCCCTCCACTTT
>TRBJ1-2|.|.|TRBV20-1
CSASIQGTKQGYTF
TGCAGTGCTAGTATACAGGGAACTAAACAGGGCTACACCTTC
>TRBJ2-3|once|.|TRBV7-9
CASSLAAGFTDTQYF
TGTGCCAGCAGCTTAGCCGCAGGGTTTACAGATACGCAGTATTTT
>TRBJ2-3|once|TRBD2|TRBV11-2
CASSLARGTVDTQYF
TGTGCCAGCAGCTTAGCGCGGGGGACGGTAGATACGCAGTATTTT
>TRBJ1-4|.|TRBD1|TRBV27
CASSFDRGGEKLFF
TGTGCCAGCAGTTTTGACAGGGGTGGTGAAAAACTGTTTTTT
>TRBJ2-5|.|.|TRBV5-8
CASSAGTYRETQYF
TGTGCCAGCAGCGCCGGGACATATAGGGAGACCCAGTACTTC
>TRBJ1-3|.|.|TRBV3-1/TRBV3-2
CASSQILGRNTIYF
TGTGCCAGCAGCCAGATATTGGGCCGAAACACCATATATTTT
>TRBJ1-5|.|.|TRBV11-2
CASSLDWRGPQHF
TGTGCCAGCAGCTTAGATTGGAGGGGGCCCCAGCATTTT
>TRBJ2-7|.|TRBD2|TRBV6-5
CASREPGTSVIEQYF
TGTGCCAGCAGGGAGCCCGGGACTAGTGTTATCGAGCAGTACTTC
>TRBJ1-5|.|TRBD1|TRBV2
CASSGGLDRGHQPQHF
TGTGCCAGCAGTGGGGGCCTTGACAGGGGGCATCAGCCCCAGCATTTT
>TRBJ1-5|.|.|TRBV7-8
CASSFSTREPQHF
TGTGCCAGCAGCTTCTCCACGCGGGAGCCCCAGCATTTT
>TRBJ1-1|.|TRBD1|TRBV7-8
CASSSPGQGAEAFF
TGTGCCAGCAGCTCCCCGGGACAGGGGGCTGAAGCTTTCTTT
>TRBJ1-2|.|TRBD1|TRBV20-1
CSASLGTGFGYTF
TGCAGTGCTAGTCTCGGGACAGGGTTTGGCTACACCTTC
>TRBJ1-5|.|.|TRBV27
CASSLGAPDSNQPQHF
TGTGCCAGCAGTTTAGGGGCCCCGGACAGCAATCAGCCCCAGCATTTT